The 20 T cell receptor beta chains presented below share a single source sample, sequenced in a study of T cells in Graves' hyperthyroidism and ophthalmopathy. Amplification of TCR beta CDR3 regions used RNA as the template. The HTBI primer set served for first-round RT-PCR of the TCR CDR3. TCRdb fed the multiplex PCR reads into MiXCR, producing one record per CDR3 protein. The repertoire holds around 340,000 distinct CDR3 sequences, about a sixth seen once, with approximately 33% in the top ten. The sequenced material came from blood. The receptors stem from a woman younger than 45 with Graves' hyperthyroidism that later progressed to Graves' ophthalmopathy.

The chain recombines TRBV10-3 with TRBJ1-5, with a possible D match to TRBD1 (5 bases). CDR3 length: 18 residues. V was pared by 10 bases and J by 6 bases, with 31 bases between. Germline V lookup: CDR1 ENHRY, CDR2 SYGVKD. CDR3 nucleotides: TGTGCCACCAGGGACGAGAGCAGACGACAGCCGGGGAGTCAGCCCCAGCATTTT. Protein sequence: CATRDESRRQPGSQPQHF.

This clonotype was seen many times. The CDR3 DNA reads as TGTGCCACCAGTGACGTATTCAGCTCCTACAATGAGCAGTTCTTC. Residues: CATSDVFSSYNEQFF. This chain joins TRBV24-1 and TRBJ2-1; no clear D. Trimming took 4 bases from V and 0 from J, leaving 9 bases between them. The V gene's germline CDR1 is KGHDR and CDR2 SFDVKD. The CDR3 is 15 residues long.

The sample holds many counts of this clonotype. The rearrangement joins TRBV28 to TRBJ2-1; TRBD2 might be the D (6 bases). The CDR3 sequence is 16 residues long. Trimming took off 5 bases at V and 8 bases at J, with 22 bases between the two ends. Germline loops: CDR1 MDHEN, CDR2 SYDVKM. CDR3 amino acids: CASSQHRGGVYDEQFF. In DNA form, the CDR3 reads TGTGCCAGCAGTCAACATCGGGGCGGGGTGTACGATGAGCAGTTCTTC. The full variable domain, with the rest looked up from reference TRBV28 and TRBJ2-1, is DVKVTQSSRYLVKRTGEKVFLECVQDMDHENMFWYRQDPGLGLRLIYFSYDVKMKEKGDIPEGYSVSREKKERFSLILESASTNQTSMYLCASSQHRGGVYDEQFFGPGTRLTVL.

This clonotype was observed at least ten times. The rearrangement links TRBV5-1 to TRBJ1-2, with D maybe TRBD1 (6 bases). V dropped 1 base and J dropped 3 bases, with 13 bases sitting between them. This CDR3 spans 15 amino acids. Germline values: CDR1 SGHRS, CDR2 YFSETQ. The CDR3 region is CASSLQGLLDYGYTF. CDR3 coding DNA: TGCGCCAGCAGCTTGCAGGGGCTACTTGACTATGGCTACACCTTC. Using reference TRBV5-1 and TRBJ1-2 for the parts outside the CDR3, the full variable domain is KAGVTQTPRYLIKTRGQQVTLSCSPISGHRSVSWYQQTPGQGLQFLFEYFSETQRNKGNFPGRFSGRQFSNSRSEMNVSTLELGDSALYLCASSLQGLLDYGYTFGSGTRLTVV.

The gene calls are TRBV18 and TRBJ2-5, with D possibly TRBD1 on 5 matching bases. V lost 8 bases and J 1 base, leaving 11 bases between the germline ends. The CDR3 loop spans 13 amino acids. Looked up from germline, CDR1 is KGHSH and CDR2 is LQKENI. The CDR3, as DNA: TGTGCCAGCAACCAGGGCCGCCAAGAGACCCAGTACTTC. Translation: CASNQGRQETQYF. Full variable domain (remainder filled in from reference TRBV18 and TRBJ2-5): NAGVMQNPRHLVRRRGQEARLRCSPMKGHSHVYWYRQLPEEGLKFMVYLQKENIIDESGMPKERFSAEFPKEGPSILRIQQVVRGDSAAYFCASNQGRQETQYFGPGTRLLVL.

This clonotype has at least ten counts. V and J are TRBV28 and TRBJ1-4; 11 bases agree with TRBD1. V was clipped by 6 bases and J by 3 bases; unmatched bases: 12. Germline loops: CDR1 MDHEN, CDR2 SYDVKM. This CDR3 is built from 18 residues. The CDR3 nucleotides are TGTGCCAGCAGCGTCCCGGGACAGGGGGAAGCACCTAATGAAAAACTGTTTTTT. This codes for CASSVPGQGEAPNEKLFF.

The chain recombines TRBV6-1 with TRBJ2-3, with D unclear. Germline CDR1 is MNHNS and CDR2 is SASEGT. The CDR3 consists of 15 residues. Trimming took 5 bases from V and 2 from J, leaving 14 bases between them. DNA for the CDR3: TGTGCCAGCAGTCAGTCGGGCCACGACACAGATACGCAGTATTTT. Its translation is CASSQSGHDTDTQYF.

This clonotype was seen a few times. This chain joins TRBV4-1 and TRBJ1-4; D is possibly TRBD1 (5 bases). Trimming pared 4 bases from V and 8 bases from J, leaving 17 bases between. The CDR3 sequence is 15 residues long. Per germline, CDR1 MGHRA and CDR2 YSYEKL. CDR3 coding DNA: TGCGCCAGCAGCCCCCGAGGGGTGGATGGGGAAAAACTGTTTTTT. Translation gives CASSPRGVDGEKLFF.

Ten or more counts support this clonotype. This chain uses TRBV11-2 with TRBJ2-7, with D possibly being TRBD2 (6 bases). This CDR3 spans 14 amino acids. The germline V gene encodes CDR1 SGHAT and CDR2 FQNNGV. V lost 1 base to trimming and J lost 3 bases, with 10 bases between them. The CDR3 DNA is TGTGCCAGCAGCTTAGCGGGAGAACACTACGAGCAGTACTTC. Translated, it gives CASSLAGEHYEQYF. The variable domain in full, completed from reference TRBV11-2 and TRBJ2-7, reads EAGVAQSPRYKIIEKRQSVAFWCNPISGHATLYWYQQILGQGPKLLIQFQNNGVVDDSQLPKDRFSAERLKGVDSTLKIQPAKLEDSAVYLCASSLAGEHYEQYFGPGTRLTVT.

The rearrangement links TRBV29-1 to TRBJ2-7; D uncertain. Trimming took 1 base from V and 6 from J, leaving 7 bases between them. The CDR3 is 11 amino acids. CDR1 and CDR2 from the germline V gene are SQVTM and ANQGSEA. CDR3 in DNA: TGCAGCGTTGAAGCGGGTTGCGAGCAGTACTTC. Protein sequence: CSVEAGCEQYF.

This clonotype was observed a handful of times. This may stem from a read error, because a much larger clone lies one nucleotide away. The genes are TRBV2 and TRBJ2-1, with 13 bases aligning to TRBD2. This CDR3 is built from 17 residues. With 6 bases clipped from V and 3 bases from J, the junction kept 8 bases outside the gene matches. From germline, CDR1 is SNHLY and CDR2 FYNNEI. CDR3 sequence: CASRAQTSGGLYNEQFF. The CDR3 DNA sequence: TGTGCCAGCAGGGCCCAGACTAGCGGGGGGCTCTACAATGAGCAGTTCTTC.

This clonotype was detected only a few times. The rearrangement joins TRBV28 to TRBJ2-1; TRBD2 matches at 7 bases. The V gene's germline CDR1 is MDHEN and CDR2 SYDVKM. The J segment lost 2 bases and the V segment lost 4 bases, leaving 8 bases of the junction unmatched. The CDR3 covers 16 residues. In nucleotides, the CDR3 is TGTGCCAGCAGTTCTAACCCTAGCGGAACCTACAATGAGCAGTTCTTC. Amino acids: CASSSNPSGTYNEQFF.

This clonotype was seen more than once but under ten times. A clone one base away is much larger, so this may be a read error. This rearrangement joins TRBV2 to TRBJ1-2, with D perhaps matching TRBD1 (5 bases). This CDR3 is 13 amino acids long. Per germline, CDR1 SNHLY and CDR2 FYNNEI. The CDR3 sequence: CAGSEAQGHGYTF. CDR3 nucleotide sequence: TGTGCCGGCAGTGAAGCTCAGGGCCATGGCTACACCTTC.

This clonotype was observed at least ten times. This chain joins TRBV28 and TRBJ1-2; D gene uncertain. From germline, CDR1 is MDHEN and CDR2 SYDVKM. Deletions cut 3 bases from V and 8 bases from J, with 7 bases between. The CDR3 contains 11 residues. CDR3 in amino acids: CASSFRSGYTF. The CDR3 nucleotides read TGTGCCAGCAGTTTCCGCAGCGGCTACACCTTC.

The chain couples TRBV28 to TRBJ2-5; no clear D. This CDR3 is 12 amino acids long. Trimming took 4 bases from V and 5 from J, leaving 8 bases between them. Germline values: CDR1 MDHEN, CDR2 SYDVKM. The CDR3 sequence is CASSYPRETQYF. In DNA, the CDR3 is TGTGCCAGCAGTTATCCCCGGGAGACCCAGTACTTC.

In its sample, this clonotype was seen many times. The CDR3: CASARIRGSTYNEQFF. DNA of the CDR3: TGTGCCAGCGCCCGTATCAGGGGGTCAACCTACAATGAGCAGTTCTTC. The chain links TRBV2 to TRBJ2-1, with 7 bases identical to TRBD1. The CDR3 length is 16 residues. Germline values: CDR1 SNHLY, CDR2 FYNNEI. The V gene end was trimmed by 8 bases and the J gene end by 2 bases; junction bases not matched to a gene: 12.

J is TRBJ2-1 and V is TRBV18; 8 bases match TRBD2. V lost 3 bases, J lost 10 bases, and 11 bases stayed unmatched. Germline V gene lookup returns CDR1 KGHSH and CDR2 LQKENI. The CDR3 has 15 residues. The CDR3 region has the DNA TGTGCCAGCTCACCTTCGGGTCTAGCGGGTAGCGAGCAGTTCTTC. It specifies CASSPSGLAGSEQFF.

The rearrangement uses TRBV30 and TRBJ2-7; D possibly corresponds to TRBD1 (6 bases). The CDR3 consists of 13 residues. Looked up from germline, CDR1 is GTSNPN and CDR2 is SVGIG (reference sequence). The V gene lost 5 bases and the J gene lost 3 bases, with 14 bases spanning the gap. The CDR3 DNA follows: TGTGCCTGGCAACAGGGACCGTACTACGAGCAGTACTTC. It is translated as CAWQQGPYYEQYF. Full variable domain (rest looked up from reference TRBV30 and TRBJ2-7): SQTIHQWPATLVQPVGSPLSLECTVEGTSNPNLYWYRQAAGRGLQLLFYSVGIGQISSEVPQNLSASRPQDRQFILSSKKLLLSDSGFYLCAWQQGPYYEQYFGPGTRLTVT.

This clonotype occurred a few times. This rearrangement joins TRBV19 to TRBJ2-7, with D perhaps matching TRBD1 (6 bases). Germline lookup yields CDR1 LNHDA and CDR2 SQIVND (reference sequence). V lost 1 base and J lost 5, with 9 bases in between. The CDR3 is made up of 13 amino acids. The CDR3 here is CASSIVGGDEQYF. The DNA for the CDR3 is TGTGCCAGTAGTATAGTTGGGGGCGACGAGCAGTACTTC.

V gene TRBV2 combines with J gene TRBJ2-5, with a weak D call TRBD2 (6 bases). This CDR3 is 14 amino acids long. Germline values: CDR1 SNHLY, CDR2 FYNNEI. V lost 4 bases, J lost 4 bases, and 13 bases lay in between. CDR3 sequence: CASSVLRDGETQYF. CDR3 nucleotides: TGTGCCAGCAGTGTCTTGCGGGACGGAGAGACCCAGTACTTC.